This section outlines one T cell receptor (beta chain) sequence together with its context. The antigen remains unidentified. This entry comes from a study of cytomegalovirus exposure and HLA in healthy donors. Findings of the study overall: Among TCR beta chains of equal frequency, HLA-associated ones were more clonally expanded in a later analysis.

Regarding donors, all were healthy bone marrow donors. Looked up from germline, CDR1 is GTSNPN and CDR2 is SVGIG (reference sequence). With 0 bases removed from V and 7 bases from J, the gap between germline ends came to 7 bases. CDR3 length: 11 amino acids. Primers included in the PCR were 60 Vbeta and 13 Jbeta primers. Original processing methods: Later, an analysis found 80 million or so unique TCR beta chains, and 9.5 million to 11 million of these were shared. Libraries were prepared by immunoSEQ multiplex PCR; TCRdb keeps only in-frame clonotypes and omits some of them. V and J calls and clone size are as listed in that table; D and trimming were resolved from the DNA. The sample includes 100,000 or so clones, 78% of them seen just once.

J is TRBJ2-7 and V is TRBV30; D might be TRBD2 (5 bases). This clonotype was sampled from a man younger than 45 in good health and CMV-seronegative. The sequencing sample was made of PBMCs. DNA of the CDR3: TGTGCCTGGAGTGTAGGCGGGGAGCAGTACTTC. As protein: CAWSVGGEQYF.